This T cell receptor beta chain was recorded in a study of blood T cell repertoires in COVID-19. Turning to the study itself: Whether acute or convalescent, the COVID-19 samples came from the United States, Italy and Spain. The cDNA or gDNA used as material had been derived from T cells, B-cell-depleted T cells, or PBMCs.

In the original workflow: Using reference gene primer amplification, nucleated cell counts were estimated. Generated by immunoSEQ multiplex PCR, the TCRdb table keeps only in-frame clones and is missing some. That table is the source of V, J and clone size, and D and trimming were worked out from the DNA. This sample carries about 290,000 clones, 75% to 90% of them seen once, and the ten largest clones take approximately 0.94%. This clone was counted a single time. The CDR3 runs 15 residues. The V and J ends lost 4 bases and 8 bases, in that order; junction bases with no gene match: 12. Germline values: CDR1 SGHRS, CDR2 YFSETQ.

The sample consisted of peripheral blood. V and J are TRBV5-1 and TRBJ2-1; TRBD2 agrees at 7 bases. This clonotype originated in a woman aged 40 to 55 who had recovered from COVID-19. The CDR3 DNA reads TGCGCCAGCAGCCCTCACTTGCGGGAGAAGGATGAGCAGTTCTTC. This gives the protein CASSPHLREKDEQFF.